The present T cell receptor (beta chain) was sequenced within a study of neurological immune-mediated disorders. Whole-study results and caveats: Private repertoires in all groups were suggested by the finding that expanded clones across subjects shared no CDR3 amino acid sequences.

Germline values: CDR1 SGHRS, CDR2 YFSETQ. Trimming cost V 4 bases and J 6 bases, with 10 bases left between them. The CDR3 length is 13 residues. 5'RACE generated cDNA with 10-nucleotide random UMIs. TCRdb independently ran MiXCR on the 5' RACE reads; one entry per CDR3 protein. The profile shows around 79,000 distinct CDR3 sequences, 13% to 15% of them singletons. This clonotype was recorded many times. Its antigen is as yet unknown. The rearrangement links TRBV5-1 to TRBJ1-4; no firm D call. This clonotype was sampled from a woman between 45 and 65 years old in good health. The sample taken for sequencing was PBMCs. CDR3 protein: CASSANVDEKLFF. The CDR3 bases are TGCGCCAGCAGCGCAAACGTGGATGAAAAACTGTTTTTT. The full variable domain, its missing parts supplied by reference TRBV5-1 and TRBJ1-4, is KAGVTQTPRYLIKTRGQQVTLSCSPISGHRSVSWYQQTPGQGLQFLFEYFSETQRNKGNFPGRFSGRQFSNSRSEMNVSTLELGDSALYLCASSANVDEKLFFGSGTQLSVL.